These T cell receptor beta chains were read from a single sample in a study of OX40 agonist ivuxolimab in advanced cancers. Using immunoSEQ multiplex PCR, the repertoire was profiled, and TCRdb retains in-frame clones only, with some absent. Here the sample spans under 20,000 clones, 50% to 75% being singletons. This specimen was CD4+ or CD8+ T cells sorted from blood, taken in a trial of the OX40 agonist ivuxolimab. These TCRs come from an adult with an advanced solid tumor such as melanoma, head and neck, liver or kidney cancer. Both conserved end residues are part of each CDR3. The D gene is left open where the match is weak. Where a row states a size, it is once, few, many or the class of an expanded clone; other rows omit it.

>TRBJ2-1|.|.|TRBV2
TGTGCCAGCAGCGAAAGCGGGGACACCTACAATGAGCAGTTCTTC
CASSESGDTYNEQFF
>TRBJ2-7|.|.|TRBV5-4
TGTGCCAGCAGTGGTCCAGGGTCCTACGAGCAGTACTTC
CASSGPGSYEQYF
>TRBJ2-1|.|.|TRBV6-5
TGTGCCAGCAGTTACGGGGGAGAGCAGTTCTTC
CASSYGGEQFF
>TRBJ1-1|.|.|TRBV6-1
TGTGCCAGCAGTGTCCCGAGGTTTAAGGGAAACACTGAAGCTTTCTTT
CASSVPRFKGNTEAFF
>TRBJ2-3|.|TRBD2|TRBV6-5
TGTGCCAGCAGTACCTGGGGGGGGACAGATACGCAGTATTTT
CASSTWGGTDTQYF
>TRBJ2-7|few|TRBD2|TRBV6-5
TGTGCCAGCAGTTACTCTAGCGGGACTAGCTCCTACGAGCAGTACTTC
CASSYSSGTSSYEQYF
>TRBJ2-7|.|.|TRBV2
TGTGCCAGCAGTGAAGGGGCGGGGGCCAACTCCTACGAGCAGTACTTC
CASSEGAGANSYEQYF
>TRBJ1-2|.|.|TRBV7-9
TGTGCCAGCAGCTTAGGTAGTGGCACCGATGGCTACACCTTC
CASSLGSGTDGYTF
>TRBJ1-1|.|.|TRBV5-1
TGCGCCAGCAGCTTGGCGGGACACCAGAACACTGAAGCTTTCTTT
CASSLAGHQNTEAFF
>TRBJ2-7|medium-sized|.|TRBV7-9
TGTGCCAGCAGCTTAGATGAAGGATATACCTCCTACGAGCAGTACTTC
CASSLDEGYTSYEQYF
>TRBJ2-3|few|.|TRBV4-1
TGCGCCAGCAGCCAAGAAAGCGGTCTCGTATACACAGATACGCAGTATTTT
CASSQESGLVYTDTQYF
>TRBJ1-5|few|.|TRBV19
TGTGCCAGTAGGGCTTCAGGGGCTAGTGGGTTTCAGCCCCAGCATTTT
CASRASGASGFQPQHF
>TRBJ1-1|once|.|TRBV6-5
TGTGCCAGCAGTTTAACAGGGTTGGTCAGTGAAGCTTTCTTT
CASSLTGLVSEAFF
>TRBJ1-1|.|.|TRBV19
TGTGCCAGTAGTAACACGATACAGGGACTGGACACTGAAGCTTTCTTT
CASSNTIQGLDTEAFF
>TRBJ1-5|.|.|TRBV4-3
TGCGCCAGCAGCCACCTTTGGGGGAGCAATCAGCCCCAGCATTTT
CASSHLWGSNQPQHF